Below, 5 T cell receptor beta chains from the same sample are listed, as sequenced in a study of CD8+ T cells in alopecia areata. This sample's treatment: oral pan-JAK inhibitor, 5-10 mg twice daily. Sequencing used cDNA as its template, made by extracting RNA and reverse transcribing it. TCRdb's copy holds only in-frame clones and misses some; the assay was immunoSEQ multiplex PCR. The sample contains about 180,000 clones, around 49% of which appear only once. This specimen was CD8+ T cells sorted from blood, taken around week 54, from a patient treated with tofacitinib. The receptors were gathered from a human donor with alopecia areata.

This clone was seen a handful of times. This chain connects TRBV30 to TRBJ1-1; a possible D gene is TRBD1 (5 bases). The germline V gene has CDR1 GTSNPN and CDR2 SVGIG (reference sequence). This CDR3 spans 11 amino acids. In DNA, the CDR3 is TGTGCACTAAGCGGGGGAGGTGAAGCTTTCTTT. Translation: CALSGGGEAFF.

This sequence joins TRBV2 and TRBJ2-3; TRBD1 matches 8 bases. Per germline, CDR1 SNHLY and CDR2 FYNNEI. The CDR3 runs 17 residues. The V segment lost 4 bases and the J segment 1 base; nucleotides outside the gene matches: 10. DNA of the CDR3: TGTGCCAGCAGTGCACTACGGACAGGGAGACGCACAGATACGCAGTATTTT. This gives the protein CASSALRTGRRTDTQYF.

This clone was seen more than once but under ten times. The V and J genes are TRBV29-1 and TRBJ1-1, with D unclear. Germline-derived CDR1 and CDR2 are SQVTM and ANQGSEA. This CDR3 has 11 amino acids. With 6 bases removed from V and 9 bases from J, the gap between germline ends came to 14 bases. CDR3 DNA sequence: TGCAGCGTCGGACGTTCAGACCAAGCTTTCTTT. It translates to CSVGRSDQAFF.

This clone has more than one count but fewer than ten. The rearrangement links TRBV15 to TRBJ1-5; D unresolved. The CDR3 runs to 15 residues. Germline CDR1 is LNHNV and CDR2 is YYDKDF (reference sequence). The V and J ends lost 3 bases and 3 bases respectively, with 12 bases between them. The CDR3 loop is CATSRASGANQPQHF. The CDR3, as DNA: TGTGCCACCAGCAGGGCGTCTGGCGCCAATCAGCCCCAGCATTTT.

This rearrangement joins TRBV5-1 to TRBJ1-1; unclear D gene. V was cut by 4 bases and J by 2 bases, with 18 bases left in between. The CDR3 totals 16 residues. Germline loops: CDR1 SGHRS, CDR2 YFSETQ. Written as DNA, the CDR3 is TGCGCCAGCAGCGCCCGTGAAGTCGGAGTCAACACTGAAGCTTTCTTT. Encoded protein: CASSAREVGVNTEAFF. The whole variable domain, remainder taken from reference TRBV5-1 and TRBJ1-1, is KAGVTQTPRYLIKTRGQQVTLSCSPISGHRSVSWYQQTPGQGLQFLFEYFSETQRNKGNFPGRFSGRQFSNSRSEMNVSTLELGDSALYLCASSAREVGVNTEAFFGQGTRLTVV.